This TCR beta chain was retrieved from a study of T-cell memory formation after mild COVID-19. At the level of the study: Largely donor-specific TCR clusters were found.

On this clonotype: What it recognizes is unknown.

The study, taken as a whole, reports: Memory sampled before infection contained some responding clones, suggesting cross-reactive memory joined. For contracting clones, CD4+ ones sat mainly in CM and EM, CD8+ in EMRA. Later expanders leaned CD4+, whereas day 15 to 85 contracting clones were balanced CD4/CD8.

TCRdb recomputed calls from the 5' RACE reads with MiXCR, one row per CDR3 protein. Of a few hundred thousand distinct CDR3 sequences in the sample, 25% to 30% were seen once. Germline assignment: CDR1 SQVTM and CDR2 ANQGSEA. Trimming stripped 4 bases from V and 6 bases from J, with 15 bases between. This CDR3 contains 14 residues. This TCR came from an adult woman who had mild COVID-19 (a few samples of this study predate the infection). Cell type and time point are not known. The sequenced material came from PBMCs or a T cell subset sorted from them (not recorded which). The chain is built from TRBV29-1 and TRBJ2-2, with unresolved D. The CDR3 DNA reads TGCAGCGTTGGTGGGGTGCTGGGATCCGGGGAGCTGTTTTTT. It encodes CSVGGVLGSGELFF.